A selection of T cell receptor beta chains follows, all from one sample in a study of cytomegalovirus exposure and HLA in healthy donors. The assay was immunoSEQ multiplex PCR, and TCRdb's table has in-frame clones only and misses some. The top ten hold approximately 5.6% of the sample, which has around 130,000 clones, 81% seen once. The source material was PBMCs. Source of these receptors: a woman in her thirties or forties in good health and CMV-seropositive. The CDR3 runs from the conserved cysteine through the conserved F or W. Fields, in order: V gene, D gene, CDR3 length, J gene, CDR3 protein, CDR3 DNA. A D gene is named only where the DNA matches it firmly.

TRBV7-2	-	15	TRBJ1-4	CASSPMTGANEKLFF	TGTGCCAGCAGCCCGATGACAGGAGCTAATGAAAAACTGTTTTTT
TRBV5-6	-	15	TRBJ2-5	CASSLSGGFGETQYF	TGTGCCAGCAGCTTGTCTGGGGGCTTCGGAGAGACCCAGTACTTC
TRBV5-1	-	14	TRBJ1-1	CASSLGGGETEAFF	TGCGCCAGCAGCTTGGGGGGGGGAGAAACTGAAGCTTTCTTT
TRBV25-1	-	14	TRBJ1-1	CASSVGQLNTEAFF	TGTGCCAGCAGTGTCGGACAGTTGAACACTGAAGCTTTCTTT
TRBV7-9	TRBD1	14	TRBJ1-6	CASSLVQGNSPLHF	TGTGCCAGCAGCTTGGTACAGGGGAATTCACCCCTCCACTTT
TRBV25-1	-	14	TRBJ1-2	CASSVADGPYGYTF	TGTGCCAGCAGTGTAGCGGACGGCCCCTATGGCTACACCTTC
TRBV13	-	18	TRBJ2-3	CASSLAGGTGKNGDTQYF	TGTGCCAGCAGCTTAGCGGGAGGGACAGGGAAGAACGGAGATACGCAGTATTTT
TRBV6-5	-	15	TRBJ2-7	CASINRESGRWEQYF	TGTGCCAGCATCAACAGGGAGTCGGGACGCTGGGAGCAGTACTTC
TRBV18	-	14	TRBJ2-2	CASSPPSETGELFF	TGTGCCAGCTCACCACCGAGCGAGACCGGGGAGCTGTTTTTT
TRBV27	TRBD2	14	TRBJ2-7	CASRATSGNYEQYF	TGTGCCAGCAGGGCCACTAGCGGAAACTACGAGCAGTACTTC